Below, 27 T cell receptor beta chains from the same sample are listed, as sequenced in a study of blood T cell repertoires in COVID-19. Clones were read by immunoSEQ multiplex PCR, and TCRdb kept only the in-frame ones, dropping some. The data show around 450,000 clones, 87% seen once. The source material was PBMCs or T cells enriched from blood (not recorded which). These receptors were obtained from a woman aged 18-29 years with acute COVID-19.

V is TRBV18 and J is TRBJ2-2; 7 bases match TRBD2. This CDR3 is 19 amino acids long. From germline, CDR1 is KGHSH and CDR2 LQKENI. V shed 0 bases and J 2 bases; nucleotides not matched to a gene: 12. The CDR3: CASSPPMRSSGENTGELFF. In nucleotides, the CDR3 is TGTGCCAGCTCACCACCGATGCGTTCTAGCGGCGAAAACACCGGGGAGCTGTTTTTT.

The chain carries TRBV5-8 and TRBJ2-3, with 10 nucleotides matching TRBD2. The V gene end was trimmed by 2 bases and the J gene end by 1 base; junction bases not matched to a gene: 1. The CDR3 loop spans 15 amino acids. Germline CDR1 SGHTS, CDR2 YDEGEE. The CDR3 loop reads CASSFLAGGTDTQYF. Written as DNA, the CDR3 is TGTGCCAGCAGCTTCCTAGCGGGGGGCACAGATACGCAGTATTTT.

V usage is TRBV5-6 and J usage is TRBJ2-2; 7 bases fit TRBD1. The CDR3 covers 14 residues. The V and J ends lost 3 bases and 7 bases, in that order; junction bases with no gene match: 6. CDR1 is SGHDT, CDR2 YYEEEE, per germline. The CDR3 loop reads CASSSTGLDGELFF. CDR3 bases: TGTGCCAGCAGCTCGACAGGGTTGGACGGGGAGCTGTTTTTT.

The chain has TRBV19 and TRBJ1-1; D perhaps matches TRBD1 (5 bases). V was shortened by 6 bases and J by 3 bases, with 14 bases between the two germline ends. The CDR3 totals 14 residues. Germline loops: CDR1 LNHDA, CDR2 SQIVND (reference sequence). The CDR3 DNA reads TGTGCCAGTAGCCCGACAGAGTGGGACACTGAAGCTTTCTTT. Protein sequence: CASSPTEWDTEAFF. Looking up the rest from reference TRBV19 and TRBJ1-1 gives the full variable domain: DGGITQSPKYLFRKEGQNVTLSCEQNLNHDAMYWYRQDPGQGLRLIYYSQIVNDFQKGDIAEGYSVSREKKESFPLTVTSAQKNPTAFYLCASSPTEWDTEAFFGQGTRLTVV.

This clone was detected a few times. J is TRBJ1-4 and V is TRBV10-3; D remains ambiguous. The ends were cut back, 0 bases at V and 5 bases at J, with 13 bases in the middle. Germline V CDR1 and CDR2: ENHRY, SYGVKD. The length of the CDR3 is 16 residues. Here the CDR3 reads CAISESLGSLNEKLFF. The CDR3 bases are TGTGCCATCAGTGAGTCGCTTGGGTCACTAAATGAAAAACTGTTTTTT.

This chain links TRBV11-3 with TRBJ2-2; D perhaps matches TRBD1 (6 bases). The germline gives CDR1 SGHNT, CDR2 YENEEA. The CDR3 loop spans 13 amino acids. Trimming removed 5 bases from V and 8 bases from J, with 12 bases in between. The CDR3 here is CASSPGTSGELFF. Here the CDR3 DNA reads TGTGCCAGCAGCCCGGGGACATCAGGGGAGCTGTTTTTT.

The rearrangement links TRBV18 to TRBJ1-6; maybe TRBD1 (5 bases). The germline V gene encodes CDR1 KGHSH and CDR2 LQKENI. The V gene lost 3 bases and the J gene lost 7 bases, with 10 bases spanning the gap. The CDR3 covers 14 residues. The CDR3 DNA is TGTGCCAGCTCACCTGGGGCACTCAATTCACCCCTCCACTTT. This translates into CASSPGALNSPLHF.

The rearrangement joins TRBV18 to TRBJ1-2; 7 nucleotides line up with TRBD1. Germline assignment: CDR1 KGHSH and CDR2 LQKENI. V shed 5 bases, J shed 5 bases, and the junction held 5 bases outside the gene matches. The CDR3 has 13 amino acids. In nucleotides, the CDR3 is TGTGCCAGCTCAACAGGGGTTGTGTATGGCTACACCTTC. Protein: CASSTGVVYGYTF. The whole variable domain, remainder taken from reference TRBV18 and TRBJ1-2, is NAGVMQNPRHLVRRRGQEARLRCSPMKGHSHVYWYRQLPEEGLKFMVYLQKENIIDESGMPKERFSAEFPKEGPSILRIQQVVRGDSAAYFCASSTGVVYGYTFGSGTRLTVV.

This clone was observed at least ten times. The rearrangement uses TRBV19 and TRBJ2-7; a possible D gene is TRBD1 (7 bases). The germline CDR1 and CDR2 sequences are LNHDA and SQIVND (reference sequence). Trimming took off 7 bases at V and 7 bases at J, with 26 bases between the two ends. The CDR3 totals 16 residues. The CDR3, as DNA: TGTGCCAGTACCAAATTCGCGGGACAGACTACGAGTGAGCAGTACTTC. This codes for CASTKFAGQTTSEQYF.

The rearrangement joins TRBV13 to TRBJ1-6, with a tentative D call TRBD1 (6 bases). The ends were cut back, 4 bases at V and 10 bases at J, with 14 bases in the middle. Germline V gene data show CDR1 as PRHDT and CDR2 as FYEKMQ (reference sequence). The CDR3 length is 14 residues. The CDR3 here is CASSSGTGNSPLHF. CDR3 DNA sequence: TGTGCCAGCAGCTCGGGAACAGGGAACTCACCCCTCCACTTT.

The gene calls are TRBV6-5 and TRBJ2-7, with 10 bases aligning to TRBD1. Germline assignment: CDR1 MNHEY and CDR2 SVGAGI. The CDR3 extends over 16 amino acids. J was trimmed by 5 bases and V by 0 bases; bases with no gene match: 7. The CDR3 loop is CASSYSGQGGFNEQYF. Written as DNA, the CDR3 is TGTGCCAGCAGTTACTCAGGACAGGGGGGATTCAACGAGCAGTACTTC.

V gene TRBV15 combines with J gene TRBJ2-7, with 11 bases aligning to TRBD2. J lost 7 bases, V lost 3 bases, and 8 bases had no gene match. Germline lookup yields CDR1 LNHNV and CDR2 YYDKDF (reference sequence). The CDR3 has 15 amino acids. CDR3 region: CATSSLLAGVREQYF. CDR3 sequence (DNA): TGTGCCACCAGCAGCTTACTAGCGGGAGTTCGGGAGCAGTACTTC.

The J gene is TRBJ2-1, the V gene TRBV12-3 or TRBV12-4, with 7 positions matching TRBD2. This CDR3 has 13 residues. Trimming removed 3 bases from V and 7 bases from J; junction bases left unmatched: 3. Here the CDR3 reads CASSFKRGNEQFF. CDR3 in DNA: TGTGCCAGCAGTTTTAAGCGGGGTAATGAGCAGTTCTTC.

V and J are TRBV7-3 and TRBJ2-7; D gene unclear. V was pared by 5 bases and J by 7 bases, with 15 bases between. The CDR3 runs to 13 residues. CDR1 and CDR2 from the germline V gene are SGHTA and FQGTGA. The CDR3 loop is CASSPVASEEQYF. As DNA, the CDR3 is TGTGCCAGCAGCCCGGTGGCTTCGGAGGAGCAGTACTTC. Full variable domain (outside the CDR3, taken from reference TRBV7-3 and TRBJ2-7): GAGVSQTPSNKVTEKGKYVELRCDPISGHTALYWYRQSLGQGPEFLIYFQGTGAADDSGLPNDRFFAVRPEGSVSTLKIQRTERGDSAVYLCASSPVASEEQYFGPGTRLTVT.

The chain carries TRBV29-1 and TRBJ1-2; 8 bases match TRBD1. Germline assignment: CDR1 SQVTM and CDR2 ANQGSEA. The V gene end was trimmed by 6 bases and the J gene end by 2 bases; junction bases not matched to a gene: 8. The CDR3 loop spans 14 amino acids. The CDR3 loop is CSVSRDRQNYGYTF. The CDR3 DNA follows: TGCAGCGTCTCCCGGGACAGGCAGAACTATGGCTACACCTTC.

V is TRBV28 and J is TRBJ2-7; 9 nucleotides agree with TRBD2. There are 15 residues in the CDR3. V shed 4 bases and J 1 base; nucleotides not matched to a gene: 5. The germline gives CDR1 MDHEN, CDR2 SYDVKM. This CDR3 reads CASSSEAGGSYEQYF. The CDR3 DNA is TGTGCCAGCAGTTCGGAAGCGGGAGGTTCCTACGAGCAGTACTTC.

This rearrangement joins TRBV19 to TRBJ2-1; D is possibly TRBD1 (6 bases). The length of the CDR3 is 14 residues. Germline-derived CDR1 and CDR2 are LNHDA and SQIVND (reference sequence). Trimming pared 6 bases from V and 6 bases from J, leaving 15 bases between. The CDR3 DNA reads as TGTGCCAGTAGCGCCAGGGGCAAATTCAATGAGCAGTTCTTC. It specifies CASSARGKFNEQFF.

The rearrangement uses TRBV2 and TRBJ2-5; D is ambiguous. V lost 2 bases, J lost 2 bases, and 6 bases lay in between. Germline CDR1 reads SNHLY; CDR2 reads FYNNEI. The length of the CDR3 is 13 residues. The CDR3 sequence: CASSELLQETQYF. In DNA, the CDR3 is TGTGCCAGCAGTGAACTGTTACAAGAGACCCAGTACTTC.

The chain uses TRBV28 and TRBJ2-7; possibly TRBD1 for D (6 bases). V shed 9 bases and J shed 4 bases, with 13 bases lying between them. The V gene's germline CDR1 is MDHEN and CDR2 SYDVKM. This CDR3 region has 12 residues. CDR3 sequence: CASWGPGYEQYF. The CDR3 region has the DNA TGTGCCAGTTGGGGGCCTGGGTACGAGCAGTACTTC.

CDR3 sequence reads: CASSLALGSTDTQYF. As DNA, the CDR3 is TGCGCCAGCAGCTTGGCCCTAGGTAGCACAGATACGCAGTATTTT. The chain employs TRBV5-1 and TRBJ2-3; D gene ambiguous. V was pared by 0 bases and J by 0 bases, with 8 bases between. The CDR3 consists of 15 residues. Germline lookup yields CDR1 SGHRS and CDR2 YFSETQ.

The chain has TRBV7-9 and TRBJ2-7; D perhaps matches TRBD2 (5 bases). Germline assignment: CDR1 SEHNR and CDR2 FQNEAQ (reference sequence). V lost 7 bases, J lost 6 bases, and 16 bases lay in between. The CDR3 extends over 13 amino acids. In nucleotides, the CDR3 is TGTGCCAGCACCACCGCGGGTCGCGGCGAGCAGTACTTC. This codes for CASTTAGRGEQYF.

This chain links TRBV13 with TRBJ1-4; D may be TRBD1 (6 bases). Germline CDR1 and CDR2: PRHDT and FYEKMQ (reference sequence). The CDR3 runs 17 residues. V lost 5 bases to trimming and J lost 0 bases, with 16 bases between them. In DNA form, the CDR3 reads TGTGCCAGCAGCCAAACGGGACAAAGTACAACTAATGAAAAACTGTTTTTT. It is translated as CASSQTGQSTTNEKLFF.

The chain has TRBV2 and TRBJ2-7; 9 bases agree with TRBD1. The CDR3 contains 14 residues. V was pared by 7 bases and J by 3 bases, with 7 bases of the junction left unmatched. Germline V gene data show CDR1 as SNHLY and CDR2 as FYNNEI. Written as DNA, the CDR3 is TGTGCCAGCACCGGACAGGGGTTAGGCTACGAGCAGTACTTC. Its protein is CASTGQGLGYEQYF.

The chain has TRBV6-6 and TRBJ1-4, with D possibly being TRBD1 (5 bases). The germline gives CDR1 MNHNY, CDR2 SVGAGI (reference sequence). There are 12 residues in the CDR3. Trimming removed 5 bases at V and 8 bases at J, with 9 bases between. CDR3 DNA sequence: TGTGCCAGCAGTGCCCGACAGGAAAAACTGTTTTTT. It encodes CASSARQEKLFF.

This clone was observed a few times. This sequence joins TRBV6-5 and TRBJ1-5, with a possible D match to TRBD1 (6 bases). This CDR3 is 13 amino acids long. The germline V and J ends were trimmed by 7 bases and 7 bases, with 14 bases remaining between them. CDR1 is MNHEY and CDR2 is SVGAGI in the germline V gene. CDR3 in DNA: TGTGCCAGCAATCAGGGGTACGGGCAGCCCCAGCATTTT. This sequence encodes CASNQGYGQPQHF.

The CDR3 spells CASESRDSNYGYTF. For the CDR3, the DNA is TGTGCCAGCGAATCCCGGGACAGTAACTATGGCTACACCTTC. The genes are TRBV6-5 and TRBJ1-2; 7 bases are a match to TRBD1. V lost 8 bases and J lost 1; bases outside the gene matches: 7. Germline values: CDR1 MNHEY, CDR2 SVGAGI. CDR3 length equals 14 residues.

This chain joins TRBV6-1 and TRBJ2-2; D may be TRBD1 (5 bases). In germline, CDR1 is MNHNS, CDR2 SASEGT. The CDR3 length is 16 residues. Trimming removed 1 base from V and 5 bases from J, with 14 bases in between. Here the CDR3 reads CASSEVPGSRTGELFF. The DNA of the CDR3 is TGTGCCAGCAGTGAAGTCCCAGGGTCGAGGACCGGGGAGCTGTTTTTT.